The T cell receptor beta chain described here comes from a study of blood T cell repertoires in COVID-19. The germline V gene encodes CDR1 MNHEY and CDR2 SVGAGI. With 4 bases clipped from V and 4 bases from J, the junction kept 8 bases outside the gene matches. This CDR3 has 16 amino acids. Sequenced by immunoSEQ multiplex PCR; TCRdb stores in-frame clones only, minus some. The data show 130,000 or so clones, around 83% seen once. The material sequenced was peripheral blood. The gene calls are TRBV6-5 and TRBJ1-2; 11 nucleotides agree with TRBD1. The receptor was derived from a woman aged 55-69 years with acute or convalescent COVID-19. The CDR3 DNA sequence: TGTGCCAGCAGTTCCGGGACAGGGGGGTACCTCTATGGCTACACCTTC. As protein: CASSSGTGGYLYGYTF.